This TCR beta chain was observed in a study of cytomegalovirus exposure and HLA in healthy donors. This clone was counted between two and nine times. Its antigen is unidentified. Researchers ran the PCR with 60 Vbeta and 13 Jbeta primers. The assay was immunoSEQ multiplex PCR, and TCRdb's table has in-frame clones only and misses some. The table shows 99,000 or so clones, with over 9% occurring only once. Findings and limits, study-wide: Sequencing likely caused a cluster of highly shared sequence variants. Indistinguishable V segments such as TRBV6-2 and TRBV6-3 were excluded.

Trimming took off 7 bases at V and 1 base at J, with 10 bases between the two ends. Germline V gene data show CDR1 as ENHRY and CDR2 as SYGVKD. The length of the CDR3 is 13 residues. The chain links TRBV10-3 to TRBJ2-5, with D possibly being TRBD1 (6 bases). The clonotype comes from a man aged 35 to 55 in good health and CMV-seropositive. Sequenced: PBMCs. CDR3 DNA sequence: TGTGCCATCACTCGGGACACCCAAGAGACCCAGTACTTC. Its translation: CAITRDTQETQYF.